Listed below are T cell receptor beta chains from one sample, sequenced in a study of PD-1 blockade in classical Hodgkin lymphoma. The protocol was immunoSEQ multiplex PCR, while the TCRdb copy is restricted to in-frame clones and leaves out a portion. The repertoire holds under 130,000 clones, with approximately 90% as singletons. Here the sequenced sample was peripheral blood mononuclear cells (PBMCs), taken before the fourth cycle of nivolumab. The receptors originated from a human donor with classical Hodgkin lymphoma. Each CDR3 is given without its conserved first and last residue. For some rows the clone size is stated as once, few or many, or as a class when expanded; others skip it.

CDR3 length	V gene	clone size	CDR3 protein
12	TRBV15	once	ATSRDWSSYEQY
12	TRBV13	NA	ASSLRLRRETQY
12	TRBV6-5	NA	ASSEGHLNTEAF
10	TRBV29-1	NA	SVDTGGYEQY
12	TRBV7-2	NA	ASSLGGDGNTIY
10	TRBV13	few	ATREGEGPQH
11	TRBV9	once	ASSVGTEETQY
14	TRBV6-4	few	ASSEGAGWSTGELF
12	TRBV6-5	once	ASSYTGAEETQY
13	TRBV5-1	NA	ASSSGTSGYNEQF
13	TRBV19	NA	ASSVRDNVNTEAF
15	TRBV28	NA	ASSHAPSWRATDTQY
8	TRBV6-1	NA	ASRQGGYT
10	TRBV5-1	NA	ASSLLGNEQF
13	TRBV6-1	NA	ASSEEGRRNYGYT
12	TRBV4-3	NA	ASSQDRGDTEAF
10	TRBV5-1	NA	ASSFGVRGYT
11	TRBV7-2	NA	ASSPEEARRAF
12	TRBV6-5	NA	ASKAASGSYEQY
13	TRBV4-1	NA	ASSQADRGGYGYT
13	TRBV28	NA	ASSNGQGSKNIQY
10	TRBV28	NA	ASSLLWNEQF
15	TRBV4-1	NA	ASSPGPLRRGPYEQY
11	TRBV7-2	once	ASSLAVQETQY
13	TRBV6-1	once	ASSEYGTEGYEQY
14	TRBV10-2	NA	ASSEPRQGRNTEAF
14	TRBV2	NA	ASSDGLAGELYEQY
14	TRBV2	NA	ASSTRGLAGGYEQY
11	TRBV18	NA	ASSTGGRQPQH
15	TRBV9	NA	ASSPGWGGGNTGELF
15	TRBV7-9	NA	ASSLEASGISYNEQF
14	TRBV4-2	NA	ASSPLLAELQETQY